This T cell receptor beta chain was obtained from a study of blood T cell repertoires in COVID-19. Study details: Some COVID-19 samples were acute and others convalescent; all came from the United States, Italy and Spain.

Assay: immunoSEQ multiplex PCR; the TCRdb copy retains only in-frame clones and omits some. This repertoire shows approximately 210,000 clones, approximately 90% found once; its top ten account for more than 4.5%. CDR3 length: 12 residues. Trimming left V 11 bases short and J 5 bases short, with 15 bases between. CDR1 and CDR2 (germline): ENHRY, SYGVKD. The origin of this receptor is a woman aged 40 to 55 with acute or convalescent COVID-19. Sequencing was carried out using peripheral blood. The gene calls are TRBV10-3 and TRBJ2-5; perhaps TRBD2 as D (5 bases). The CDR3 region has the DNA TGTGCCGCAGCCGGCGGGTTGGAGACCCAGTACTTC. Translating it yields CAAAGGLETQYF.